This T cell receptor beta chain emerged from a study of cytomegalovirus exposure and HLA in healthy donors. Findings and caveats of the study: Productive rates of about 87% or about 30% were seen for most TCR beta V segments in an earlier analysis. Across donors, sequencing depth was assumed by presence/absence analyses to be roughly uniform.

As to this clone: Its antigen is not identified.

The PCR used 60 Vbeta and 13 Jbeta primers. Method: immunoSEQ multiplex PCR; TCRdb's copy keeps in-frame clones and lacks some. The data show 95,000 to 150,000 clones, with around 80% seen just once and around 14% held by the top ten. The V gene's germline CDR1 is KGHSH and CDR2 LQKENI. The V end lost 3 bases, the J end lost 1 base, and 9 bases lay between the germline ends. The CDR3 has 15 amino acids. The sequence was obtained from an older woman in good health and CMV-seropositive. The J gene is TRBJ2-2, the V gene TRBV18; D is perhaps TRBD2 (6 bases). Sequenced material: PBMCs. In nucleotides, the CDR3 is TGTGCCAGCTCACCGGGAGGATTGAACACCGGGGAGCTGTTTTTT. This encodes CASSPGGLNTGELFF.